This TCR beta chain was obtained from a study of blood T cells in healthy people across ages. Using a J-beta primer mix together with a sample-barcoded 5' primer, a second PCR was run for roughly 6 to 12 cycles. TCRdb ran MiXCR on the 5' RACE reads and lists one entry per CDR3 protein. The repertoire includes over a million distinct CDR3 sequences, roughly 40% of them detected once, and less than 8% sits in the top ten. Trimming left V 1 base short and J 6 bases short, with 19 bases between. The CDR3 runs to 17 residues. The germline CDR1 and CDR2 sequences are MNHEY and SMNVEV (reference sequence). J is TRBJ1-5 and V is TRBV27, with D possibly matching TRBD1 (6 bases). The sequence was obtained from a woman in her late teens or twenties in good health. Sequences were obtained from blood. CDR3 residues: CASSLLSPPQGAQPQHF. CDR3 nucleotides: TGTGCCAGCAGTTTATTGTCCCCCCCACAGGGAGCTCAGCCCCAGCATTTT.